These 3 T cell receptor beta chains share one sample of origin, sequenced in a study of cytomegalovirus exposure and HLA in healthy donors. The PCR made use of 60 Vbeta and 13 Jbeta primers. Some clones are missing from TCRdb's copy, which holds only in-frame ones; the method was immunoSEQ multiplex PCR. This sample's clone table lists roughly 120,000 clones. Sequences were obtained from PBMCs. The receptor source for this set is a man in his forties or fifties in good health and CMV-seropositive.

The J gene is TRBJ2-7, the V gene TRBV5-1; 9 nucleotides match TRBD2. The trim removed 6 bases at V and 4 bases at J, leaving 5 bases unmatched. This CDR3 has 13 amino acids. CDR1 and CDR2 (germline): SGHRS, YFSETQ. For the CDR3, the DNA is TGCGCCAGCAAACTAGCGGGTCCGTACGAGCAGTACTTC. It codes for CASKLAGPYEQYF.

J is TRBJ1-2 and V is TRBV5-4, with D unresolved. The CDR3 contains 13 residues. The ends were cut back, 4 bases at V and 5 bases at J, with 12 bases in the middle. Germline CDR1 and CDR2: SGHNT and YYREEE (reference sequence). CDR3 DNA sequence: TGTGCCAGCAGCGGAGGGCGGGGATATGGCTACACCTTC. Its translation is CASSGGRGYGYTF.

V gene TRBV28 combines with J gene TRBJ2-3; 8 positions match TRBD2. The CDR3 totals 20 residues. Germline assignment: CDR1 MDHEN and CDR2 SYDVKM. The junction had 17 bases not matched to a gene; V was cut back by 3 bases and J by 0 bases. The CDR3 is CASSFSIAGPGGISTDTQYF. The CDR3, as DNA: TGTGCCAGCAGTTTTTCAATAGCGGGACCCGGGGGAATTAGCACAGATACGCAGTATTTT.